This entry concerns a single T cell receptor (beta chain). The sample holds one count of this clonotype. Its antigen specificity is not known. Base qualities are not provided; no much larger clone lies one nucleotide away. The roughly 37 donors, aged roughly 6 to 100 years, were systemically healthy Caucasian individuals from Russia. Each donor gave roughly 11 milliliters of peripheral blood, drawn into EDTA-treated Vacutainer tubes. Ficoll-Paque density-gradient centrifugation was used to isolate PBMCs, with at least 6.5 million per sample. Total RNA, at least 6 micrograms per sample, was extracted from PBMCs with Trizol reagent. The percentages of naive CD45RAhigh/CD27high T cells were determined by flow cytometry on a PBMC aliquot from every donor. The source of the sample is a study of blood T cells in healthy people across ages (dated by TCRdb to 2014 to 2015). Study-wide context: In model experiments, template switching captured about one uniquely barcoded TCR beta cDNA molecule for every two T cells. The donors were split into four age groups: young (average around 15 years), middle-aged (roughly 40), aged (approximately 60) and long-lived (roughly 86). Donors of different ages were randomly distributed across sequencing lanes to avoid experimental bias. To track age-related changes in TCR beta repertoire diversity, the study relied on deep sequencing normalized with unique cDNA molecular identifiers. Using the same blood draw, the study looked at two additional independent replicas of 1 million unique cDNA reads for two donors, one aged 18 to 29 and the other aged 80 or older.

As encoded in the germline V gene, CDR1 is SNHLY while CDR2 is FYNNEI. Reading from cysteine to phenylalanine, the CDR3 counts 12 amino acids. The CDR3 DNA has 36 bases and is translated from base 1. The junction shows trimming of 7 bases on V and 5 bases on J, plus 11 bases between the germline ends. The library was generated by 5' RACE. Sequencing was carried out with an Illumina HiSeq 2500. A second PCR of roughly 7 to 11 cycles was run with a J-beta primer mix and a sample-barcoded 5' primer. A unique molecular identifier was introduced onto each TCR beta cDNA molecule by a template-switch 5' adaptor carrying 12 random nucleotides. Each sample yielded at least 3 million CDR3-containing paired-end reads. First-strand cDNA was synthesized from all RNA with the Mint cDNA synthesis kit, primed by a TRBC-specific oligonucleotide. After uracil-DNA glycosylase treatment, a first 18-cycle PCR used universal primers M1SS and BC2_uni_R on all cDNA. As for the original processing: For normalization, 1 million high-quality reads were randomly selected from each sample, with every read carrying a distinct molecular identifier. Instead of being binned into consensus sequences, reads with shared molecular identifiers were discarded. MiTCR, run with a Q25 quality threshold and the strictest error-elimination algorithm, handled CDR3 identification, clonotype clustering and error correction. A nonparametric unseen species model with Euler transformation was used to estimate lower-bound total TCR beta diversity. Starting from the raw public reads, TCRdb applied fastp trimming at Q25, assembled clones with MiXCR and retained in-frame beta chains. All rows with the same CDR3 protein become a single entry with the most common DNA and genes. None of the V and J calls come from the authors' own analysis; TCRdb made them. The sample table holds roughly 1,300,000 distinct CDR3 sequences, of which roughly 59% were seen once. The ten largest clones capture 6.7% of the sample.

Overall study results and their limits: The long-lived group showed more naive CD4+ T cells, fewer expanded clones and increased TCR diversity than the aged group, suggesting age selection. A strong correlation was found between observed TCR beta diversity and the percentage of naive T cells measured by flow cytometry. Because profiling used bulk unsorted PBMCs, naive and antigen-experienced compartments could not be compared conclusively. As age increased, observed TCR beta diversity per million T cells dropped in a roughly linear way, and a significant reduction was already evident by age 40. Because donor CMV infection status was unknown, age-related changes in expanded clonotypes were potentially confounded. Estimates of total diversity based on one million sequenced T cells were considered lower bounds and underestimates.

This TCR came from a man younger than 35 in good health. This receptor chain uses TRBV2 and TRBJ1-2; matching of 5 bases hints at TRBD1 as the D gene. Sequenced material: blood. The encoded CDR3 is CASTAGPYGYTF. The base sequence is TGTGCCAGCACAGCAGGGCCGTATGGCTACACCTTC. Here the CDR3 is joined to the reference TRBV2 and TRBJ1-2 genes, and the full variable domain is: EPEVTQTPSHQVTQMGQEVILRCVPISNHLYFYWYRQILGQKVEFLVSFYNNEISEKSEIFDDQFSVERPDGSNFTLKIRSTKLEDSAMYFCASTAGPYGYTFGSGTRLTVV.